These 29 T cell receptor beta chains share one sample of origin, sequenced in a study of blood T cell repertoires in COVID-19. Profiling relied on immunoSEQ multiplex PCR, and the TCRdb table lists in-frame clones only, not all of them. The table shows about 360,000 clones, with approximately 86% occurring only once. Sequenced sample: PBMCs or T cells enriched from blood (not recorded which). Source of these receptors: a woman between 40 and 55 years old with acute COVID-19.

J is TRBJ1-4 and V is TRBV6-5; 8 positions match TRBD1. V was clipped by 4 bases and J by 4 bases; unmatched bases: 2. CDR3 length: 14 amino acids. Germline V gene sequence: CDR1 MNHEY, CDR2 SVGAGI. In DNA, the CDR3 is TGTGCCAGCAGTTCCGGACAGGGTAATGAAAAACTGTTTTTT. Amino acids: CASSSGQGNEKLFF.

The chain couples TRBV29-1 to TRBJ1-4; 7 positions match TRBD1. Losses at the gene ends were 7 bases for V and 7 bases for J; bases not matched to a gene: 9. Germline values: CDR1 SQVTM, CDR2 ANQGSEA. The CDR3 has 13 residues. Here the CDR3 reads CSAYRQGGEKLFF. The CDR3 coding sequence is TGCAGCGCATACCGACAGGGAGGTGAAAAACTGTTTTTT.

The CDR3 sequence is CAYQGGGAREAFF. The CDR3 DNA sequence: TGTGCCTACCAAGGAGGGGGCGCGAGAGAAGCTTTCTTT. This chain links TRBV30 with TRBJ1-1; the match to TRBD1 covers 7 bases. Germline values: CDR1 GTSNPN, CDR2 SVGIG (reference sequence). This CDR3 is 13 amino acids long. V was clipped by 7 bases and J by 8 bases; unmatched bases: 13.

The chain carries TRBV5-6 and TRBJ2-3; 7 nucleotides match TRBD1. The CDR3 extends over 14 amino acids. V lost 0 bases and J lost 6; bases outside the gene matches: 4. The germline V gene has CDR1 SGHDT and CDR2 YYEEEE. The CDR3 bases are TGTGCCAGCAGCTTGGTGAGGGGGCCTGATACGCAGTATTTT. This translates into CASSLVRGPDTQYF.

This CDR3 is CASSVGGRGGKDTQYF. DNA of the CDR3: TGTGCCAGCAGCGTGGGGGGGCGGGGGGGCAAAGATACGCAGTATTTT. The rearrangement uses TRBV9 and TRBJ2-3; 9 bases agree with TRBD2. Trimming took 2 bases from V and 5 from J; bases not matched to a gene: 9. Germline loops: CDR1 SGDLS, CDR2 YYNGEE. This CDR3 region has 16 residues.

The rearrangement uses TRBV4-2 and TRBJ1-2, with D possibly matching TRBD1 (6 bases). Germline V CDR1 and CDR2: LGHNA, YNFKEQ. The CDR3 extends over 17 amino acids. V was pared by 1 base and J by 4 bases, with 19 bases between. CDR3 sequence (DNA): TGTGCCAGCAGCCAAGGAGATGTACAGGGAAGATCCTATGGCTACACCTTC. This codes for CASSQGDVQGRSYGYTF.

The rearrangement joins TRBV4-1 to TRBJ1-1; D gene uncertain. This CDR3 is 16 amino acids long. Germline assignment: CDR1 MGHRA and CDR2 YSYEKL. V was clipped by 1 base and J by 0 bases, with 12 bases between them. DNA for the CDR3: TGCGCCAGCAGCCAAGGTCGGGGAGGCCTGAACACTGAAGCTTTCTTT. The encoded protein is CASSQGRGGLNTEAFF.

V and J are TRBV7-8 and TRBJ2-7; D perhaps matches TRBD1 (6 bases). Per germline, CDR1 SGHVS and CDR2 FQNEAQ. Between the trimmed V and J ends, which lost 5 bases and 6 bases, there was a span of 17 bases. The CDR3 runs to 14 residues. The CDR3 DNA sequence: TGTGCCAGCAGCCCCAATACACAGGGAGTCGAGCAGTACTTC. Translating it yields CASSPNTQGVEQYF.

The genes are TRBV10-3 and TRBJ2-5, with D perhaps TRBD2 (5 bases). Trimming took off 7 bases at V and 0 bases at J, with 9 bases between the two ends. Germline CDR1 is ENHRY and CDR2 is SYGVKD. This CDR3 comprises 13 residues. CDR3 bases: TGTGCCATCATGGCGGACTACCAAGAGACCCAGTACTTC. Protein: CAIMADYQETQYF.

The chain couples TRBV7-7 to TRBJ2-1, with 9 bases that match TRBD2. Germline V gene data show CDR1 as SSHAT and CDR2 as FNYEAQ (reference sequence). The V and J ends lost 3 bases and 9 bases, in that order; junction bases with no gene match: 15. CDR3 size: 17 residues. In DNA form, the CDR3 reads TGTGCCAGCAGCTTTGCCCATTCTAGCGGGGAGGGGTGTGAGCAGTTCTTC. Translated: CASSFAHSSGEGCEQFF.

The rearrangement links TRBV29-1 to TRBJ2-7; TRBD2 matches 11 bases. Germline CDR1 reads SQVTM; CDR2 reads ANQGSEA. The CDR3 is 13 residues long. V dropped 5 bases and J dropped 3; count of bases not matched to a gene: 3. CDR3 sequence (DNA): TGCAGCGTTCGGCTAGCGGGAGGCTACGAGCAGTACTTC. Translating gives CSVRLAGGYEQYF.

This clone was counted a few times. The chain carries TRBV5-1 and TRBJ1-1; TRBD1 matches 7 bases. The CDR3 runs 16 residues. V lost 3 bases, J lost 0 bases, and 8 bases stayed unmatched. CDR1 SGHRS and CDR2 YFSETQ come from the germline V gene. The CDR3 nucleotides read TGCGCCAGCAGCTCGCTAACGACAGGGCTGAACACTGAAGCTTTCTTT. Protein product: CASSSLTTGLNTEAFF.

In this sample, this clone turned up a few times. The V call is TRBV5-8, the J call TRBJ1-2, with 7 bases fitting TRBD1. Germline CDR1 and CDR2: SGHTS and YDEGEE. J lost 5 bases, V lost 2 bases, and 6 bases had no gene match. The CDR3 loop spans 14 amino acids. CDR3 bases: TGTGCCAGCAGCTTTGAGGGGGCTTGGTATGGCTACACCTTC. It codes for CASSFEGAWYGYTF.

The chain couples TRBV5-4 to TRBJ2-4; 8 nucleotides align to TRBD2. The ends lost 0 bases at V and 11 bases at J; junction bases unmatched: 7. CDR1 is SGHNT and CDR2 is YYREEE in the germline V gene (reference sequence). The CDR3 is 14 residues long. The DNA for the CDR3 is TGTGCCAGCAGCTTGGAAGGGACTAGGGATGTTCAGTACTTC. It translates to CASSLEGTRDVQYF.

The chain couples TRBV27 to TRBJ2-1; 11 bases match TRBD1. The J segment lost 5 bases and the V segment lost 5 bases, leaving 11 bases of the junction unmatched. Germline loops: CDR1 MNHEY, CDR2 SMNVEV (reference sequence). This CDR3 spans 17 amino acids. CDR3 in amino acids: CASSLTLGTGGNNEQFF. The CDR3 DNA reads TGTGCCAGCAGTCTAACCCTGGGGACAGGGGGAAACAATGAGCAGTTCTTC.

The CDR3 nucleotides read TGCGCCAGCACGGGACTAGCGGGGGCCACAGATACGCAGTATTTT. It specifies CASTGLAGATDTQYF. V usage is TRBV4-1 and J usage is TRBJ2-3; TRBD2 aligns across 14 bases. Looked up from germline, CDR1 is MGHRA and CDR2 is YSYEKL. The CDR3 covers 15 residues. The V gene end was trimmed by 7 bases and the J gene end by 2 bases; junction bases not matched to a gene: 2.

The CDR3 sequence is CASITWGDGSYNTEAFF. In DNA form, the CDR3 reads TGCGCCAGCATTACATGGGGAGACGGGTCCTATAACACTGAAGCTTTCTTT. V is TRBV23-1 and J is TRBJ1-1; D not certain. TRBV23-1 qualifies as an ORF whose function is uncertain. CDR3 length: 17 residues. Deletions cut 7 bases from V and 2 bases from J, with 23 bases between.

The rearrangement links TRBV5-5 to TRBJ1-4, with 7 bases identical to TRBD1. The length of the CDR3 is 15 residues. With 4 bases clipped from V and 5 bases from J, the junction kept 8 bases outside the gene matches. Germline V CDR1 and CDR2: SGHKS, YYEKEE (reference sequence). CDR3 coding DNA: TGTGCCAGCAGCGGCCGGACAGGTCAGAATGAAAAACTGTTTTTT. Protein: CASSGRTGQNEKLFF.

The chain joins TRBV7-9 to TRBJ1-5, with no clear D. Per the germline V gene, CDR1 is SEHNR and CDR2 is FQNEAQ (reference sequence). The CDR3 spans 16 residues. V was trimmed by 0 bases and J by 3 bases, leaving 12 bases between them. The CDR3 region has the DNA TGTGCCAGCAGCTTAGCGCGGACTGAGGTCAATCAGCCCCAGCATTTT. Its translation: CASSLARTEVNQPQHF.

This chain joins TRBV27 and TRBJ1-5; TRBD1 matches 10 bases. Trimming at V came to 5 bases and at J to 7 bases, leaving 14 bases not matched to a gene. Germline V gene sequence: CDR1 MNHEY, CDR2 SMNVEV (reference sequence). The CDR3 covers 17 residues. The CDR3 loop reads CASSPINSGTGVQPQHF. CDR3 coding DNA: TGTGCCAGCAGTCCGATAAATTCCGGGACAGGGGTCCAGCCCCAGCATTTT.

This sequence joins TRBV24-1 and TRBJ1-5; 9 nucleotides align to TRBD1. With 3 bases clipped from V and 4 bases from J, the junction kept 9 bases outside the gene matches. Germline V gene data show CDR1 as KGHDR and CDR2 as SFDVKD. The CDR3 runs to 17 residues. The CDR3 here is CATSDKTGTGINQPQHF. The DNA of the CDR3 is TGTGCCACCAGTGATAAGACCGGGACAGGGATAAATCAGCCCCAGCATTTT.

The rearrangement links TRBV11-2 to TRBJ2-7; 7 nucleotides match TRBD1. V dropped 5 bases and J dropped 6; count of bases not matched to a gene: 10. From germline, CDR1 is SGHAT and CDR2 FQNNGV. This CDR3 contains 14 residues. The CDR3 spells CASSIRTGSVEQYF. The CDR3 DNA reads TGTGCCAGCAGCATCCGGACAGGCTCGGTCGAGCAGTACTTC. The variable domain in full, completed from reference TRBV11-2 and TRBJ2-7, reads EAGVAQSPRYKIIEKRQSVAFWCNPISGHATLYWYQQILGQGPKLLIQFQNNGVVDDSQLPKDRFSAERLKGVDSTLKIQPAKLEDSAVYLCASSIRTGSVEQYFGPGTRLTVT.

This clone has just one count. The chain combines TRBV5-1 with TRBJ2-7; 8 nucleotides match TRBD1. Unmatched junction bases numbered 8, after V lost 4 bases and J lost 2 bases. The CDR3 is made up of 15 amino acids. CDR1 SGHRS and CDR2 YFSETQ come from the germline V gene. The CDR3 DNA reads TGCGCCAGCAGCACGGGACAGGTTGTTACCTACGAGCAGTACTTC. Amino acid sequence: CASSTGQVVTYEQYF. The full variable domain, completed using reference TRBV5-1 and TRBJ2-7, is KAGVTQTPRYLIKTRGQQVTLSCSPISGHRSVSWYQQTPGQGLQFLFEYFSETQRNKGNFPGRFSGRQFSNSRSEMNVSTLELGDSALYLCASSTGQVVTYEQYFGPGTRLTVT.

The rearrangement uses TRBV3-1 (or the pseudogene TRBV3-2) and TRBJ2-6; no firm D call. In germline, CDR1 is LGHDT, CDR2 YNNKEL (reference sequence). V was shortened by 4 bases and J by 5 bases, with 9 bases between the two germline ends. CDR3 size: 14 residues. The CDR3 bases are TGTGCCAGCAGCCCAGAGCGCCGGGCCAACGTCCTGACTTTC. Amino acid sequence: CASSPERRANVLTF.

The CDR3 spells CASSYGGQANYGYTF. Written as DNA, the CDR3 is TGTGCCAGCAGTTACGGGGGACAGGCAAACTATGGCTACACCTTC. This rearrangement joins TRBV6-2 or TRBV6-3 to TRBJ1-2, with TRBD1 matching 8 bases. Losses at the gene ends were 2 bases for V and 2 bases for J; bases not matched to a gene: 4. Germline CDR1 and CDR2: MNHEY and SVGEGT. This CDR3 has 15 amino acids.

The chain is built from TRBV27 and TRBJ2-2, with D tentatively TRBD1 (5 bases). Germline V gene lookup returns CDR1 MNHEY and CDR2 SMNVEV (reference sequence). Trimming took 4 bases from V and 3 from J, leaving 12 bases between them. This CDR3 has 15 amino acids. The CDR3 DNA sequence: TGTGCCAGCAGTTACAACAGGTTCGACACCGGGGAGCTGTTTTTT. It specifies CASSYNRFDTGELFF.

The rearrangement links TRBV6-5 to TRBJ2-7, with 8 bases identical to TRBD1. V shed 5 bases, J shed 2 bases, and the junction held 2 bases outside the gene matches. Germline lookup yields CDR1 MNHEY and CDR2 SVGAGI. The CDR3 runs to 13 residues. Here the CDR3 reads CASSMTGAYEQYF. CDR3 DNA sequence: TGTGCCAGCAGTATGACAGGGGCCTACGAGCAGTACTTC.

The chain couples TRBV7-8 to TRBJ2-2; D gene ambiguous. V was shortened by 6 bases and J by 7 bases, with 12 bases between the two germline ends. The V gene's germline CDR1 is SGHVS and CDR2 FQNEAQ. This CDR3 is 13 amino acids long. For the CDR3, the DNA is TGTGCCAGCAGGAACTTTAGTAGCGGGGAGCTGTTTTTT. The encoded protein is CASRNFSSGELFF.

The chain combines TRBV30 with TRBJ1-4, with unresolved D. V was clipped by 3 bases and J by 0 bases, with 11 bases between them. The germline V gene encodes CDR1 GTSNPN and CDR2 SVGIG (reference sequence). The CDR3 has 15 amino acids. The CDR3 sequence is CAWRDWEATNEKLFF. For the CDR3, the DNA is TGTGCCTGGAGAGATTGGGAGGCAACTAATGAAAAACTGTTTTTT.